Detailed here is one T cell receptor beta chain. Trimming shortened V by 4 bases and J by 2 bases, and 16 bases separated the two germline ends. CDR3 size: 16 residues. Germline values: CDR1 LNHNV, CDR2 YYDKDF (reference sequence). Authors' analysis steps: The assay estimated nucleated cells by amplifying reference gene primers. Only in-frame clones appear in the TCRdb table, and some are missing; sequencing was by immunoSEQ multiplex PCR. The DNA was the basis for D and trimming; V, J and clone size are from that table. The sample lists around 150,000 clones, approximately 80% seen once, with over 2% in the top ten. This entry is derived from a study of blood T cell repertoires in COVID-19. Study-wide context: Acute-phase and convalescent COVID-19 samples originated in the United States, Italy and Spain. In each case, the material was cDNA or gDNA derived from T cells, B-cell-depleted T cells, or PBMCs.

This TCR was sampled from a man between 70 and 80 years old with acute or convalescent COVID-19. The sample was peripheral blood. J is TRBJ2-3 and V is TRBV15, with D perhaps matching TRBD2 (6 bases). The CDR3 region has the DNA TGTGCCACCAGCACTCGACTGAGCGGGTTCACAGATACGCAGTATTTT. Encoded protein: CATSTRLSGFTDTQYF.